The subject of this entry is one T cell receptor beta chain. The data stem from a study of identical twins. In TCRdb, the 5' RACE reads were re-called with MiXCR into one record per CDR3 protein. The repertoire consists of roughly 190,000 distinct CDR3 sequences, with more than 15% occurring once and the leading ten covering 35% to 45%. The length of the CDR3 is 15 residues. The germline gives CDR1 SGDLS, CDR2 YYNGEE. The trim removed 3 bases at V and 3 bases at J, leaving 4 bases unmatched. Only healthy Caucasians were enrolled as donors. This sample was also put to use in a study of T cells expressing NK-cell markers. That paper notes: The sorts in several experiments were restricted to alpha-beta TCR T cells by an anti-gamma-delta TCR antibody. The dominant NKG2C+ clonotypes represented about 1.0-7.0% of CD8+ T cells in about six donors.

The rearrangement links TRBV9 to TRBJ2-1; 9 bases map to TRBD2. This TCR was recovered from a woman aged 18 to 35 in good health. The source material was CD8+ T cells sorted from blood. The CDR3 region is CASSASGTDYNEQFF. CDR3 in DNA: TGTGCCAGCAGCGCTAGCGGGACTGACTACAATGAGCAGTTCTTC.